This T cell receptor beta chain originates from a study of shared clonotypes between healthy human individuals. Study-wide background: Three plates were used per donor for CD4 naive, three for CD4 memory, two for CD8 naive and one for CD8 memory.

Points from the study as a whole: The study found lower generation probabilities in non-shared clonotypes than in those shared by all four donors.

Notes on this clone: Its antigen is as yet unknown. Other DNA sequences within the sample encode an identical CDR3.

Authors' data handling: ImmunoSEQ output lacked quality scores and full-length reads, limiting matched filtering. The protocol was immunoSEQ multiplex PCR, while the TCRdb copy is restricted to in-frame clones and leaves out a portion. That table supplies the V and J calls and clone size; D and trimming were determined from the DNA. The table has 950,000 to 1,100,000 clones, 75% to 80% seen once. This clonotype originated in a man aged 18 to 30 in good health. Some clones in this sample may be carry-over from other donors' samples. The sample consisted of memory CD4+ T cells from PBMCs. The subset denotes: CD45RA-negative fraction.

The CDR3 reads CASSFRAETQYF. The CDR3 DNA follows: TGTGCCAGCAGCTTCCGAGCCGAGACCCAGTACTTC. This sequence joins TRBV7-2 and TRBJ2-5, with D hard to call. Germline V gene data show CDR1 as SGHTA and CDR2 as FQGNSA. The CDR3 length is 12 residues. V was cut by 3 bases and J by 5 bases, with 7 bases left in between.